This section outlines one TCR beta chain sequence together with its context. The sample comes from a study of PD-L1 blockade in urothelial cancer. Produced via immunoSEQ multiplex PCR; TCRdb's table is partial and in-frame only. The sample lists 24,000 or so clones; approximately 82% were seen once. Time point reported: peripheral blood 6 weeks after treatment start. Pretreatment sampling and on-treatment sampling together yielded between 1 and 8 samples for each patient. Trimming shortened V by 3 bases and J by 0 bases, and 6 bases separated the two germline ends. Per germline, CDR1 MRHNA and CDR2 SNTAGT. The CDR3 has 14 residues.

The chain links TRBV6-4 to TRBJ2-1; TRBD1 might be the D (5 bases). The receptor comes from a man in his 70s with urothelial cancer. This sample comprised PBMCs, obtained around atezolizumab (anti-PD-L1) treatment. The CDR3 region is CASSEDSSYNEQFF. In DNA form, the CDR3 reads TGTGCCAGCAGTGAAGACAGCTCCTACAATGAGCAGTTCTTC.